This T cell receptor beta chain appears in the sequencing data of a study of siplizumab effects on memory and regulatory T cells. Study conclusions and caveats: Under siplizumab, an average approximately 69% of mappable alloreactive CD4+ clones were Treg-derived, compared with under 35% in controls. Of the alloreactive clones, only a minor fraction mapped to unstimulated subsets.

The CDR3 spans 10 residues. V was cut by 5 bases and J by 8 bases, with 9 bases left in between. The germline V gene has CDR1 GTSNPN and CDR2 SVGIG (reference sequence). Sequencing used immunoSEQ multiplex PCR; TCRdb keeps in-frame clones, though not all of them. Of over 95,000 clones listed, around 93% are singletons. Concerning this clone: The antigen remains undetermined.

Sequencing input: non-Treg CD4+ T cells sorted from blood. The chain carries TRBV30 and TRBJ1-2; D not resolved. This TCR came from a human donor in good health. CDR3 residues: CAWGTGGYTF. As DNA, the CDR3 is TGTGCCTGGGGAACTGGAGGCTACACCTTC.